Presented here are 2 T cell receptor beta chains from one specimen sequenced in a study of cytomegalovirus exposure and HLA in healthy donors. Use of 60 Vbeta and 13 Jbeta primers characterized the PCR. TCRdb's table, derived via immunoSEQ multiplex PCR, lists solely in-frame clones and lacks some. The profile covers about 97,000 clones, with approximately 72% appearing a single time and roughly 2% taken by the ten largest. The sequencing sample was made of PBMCs. The receptors were gathered from a woman aged 40 to 50 in good health and CMV-seronegative.

The chain uses TRBV5-4 and TRBJ2-2, with D perhaps matching TRBD2 (6 bases). This CDR3 contains 16 residues. Germline loops: CDR1 SGHNT, CDR2 YYREEE (reference sequence). Trimming removed 3 bases from V and 3 bases from J, with 15 bases in between. The CDR3 loop is CASSSGGIRDTGELFF. CDR3 sequence (DNA): TGTGCCAGCAGCTCTGGAGGGATTAGGGACACCGGGGAGCTGTTTTTT.

The V gene is TRBV29-1, the J gene TRBJ1-2, with TRBD1 matching over 9 bases. Germline values: CDR1 SQVTM, CDR2 ANQGSEA. V dropped 1 base and J dropped 4; count of bases not matched to a gene: 13. The CDR3 contains 17 residues. The DNA for the CDR3 is TGCAGCGTTGAAGGGTGGGACAGGGAAGAGGGTAGCTATGGCTACACCTTC. Its protein is CSVEGWDREEGSYGYTF.